This TCR beta chain is drawn from a study of blood T cell repertoires in COVID-19. As for the study in general: The samples span acute and convalescent COVID-19 from the United States, Italy and Spain.

This clone was seen only a few times. Per the original data handling: The authors estimated nucleated cell counts from reference gene primer amplification. Method: immunoSEQ multiplex PCR; TCRdb's copy keeps in-frame clones and lacks some. That table supplies the V and J calls and clone size; D and trimming were determined from the DNA. This table holds a few hundred thousand clones, roughly 80% found once. The study drew participants aged about 18 to 95 years from under 30 US areas. Participant-given clinical history determined each cohort assignment. This sequence was found in a woman aged 45-60 years who had recovered from COVID-19. The specimen sequenced was PBMCs or T cells enriched from blood (not recorded which).

The CDR3 coding sequence is TGCGCCAGCAGCAGGGACAGCTACTATGGCTACACCTTC. This codes for CASSRDSYYGYTF. The chain recombines TRBV5-1 with TRBJ1-2; 7 nucleotides agree with TRBD1. Trimming at V came to 4 bases and at J to 3 bases, leaving 3 bases not matched to a gene. The CDR3 spans 13 residues. CDR1 and CDR2 from the germline V gene are SGHRS and YFSETQ.